Reported below is one TCR beta chain. The antigen is unknown. Germline V gene sequence: CDR1 SEHNR, CDR2 FQNEAQ (reference sequence). The CDR3 runs to 15 residues. V was clipped by 4 bases and J by 3 bases, with 15 bases between them. Sequencing was performed with immunoSEQ multiplex PCR; in TCRdb, only in-frame clones are kept and a portion is missing. The profile shows approximately 35,000 clones, around 92% of them singletons. These data originate in a study of OX40 agonist ivuxolimab in advanced cancers. Study background: Patients were treated with ivuxolimab, an agonistic anti-OX40 (CD134) antibody. Among those enrolled, mean age was around 55 years (range roughly 23 to 85) and 70% to 85% were male.

Findings and caveats of the study: Some patients who did not respond also had low normalized T-cell clonal expansion. It was not determined which antigens were specifically recognized by the peripheral T cells that had undergone clonal expansion.

The sample here was CD4+ or CD8+ T cells sorted from blood, taken in a trial of the OX40 agonist ivuxolimab. V usage is TRBV7-9 and J usage is TRBJ1-1; D uncertain. The origin of this receptor is an adult with an advanced solid tumor such as melanoma, head and neck, liver or kidney cancer. CDR3 residues: CASSSPVGLHTEAFF. Written as DNA, the CDR3 is TGTGCCAGCAGCTCCCCGGTAGGGCTGCACACTGAAGCTTTCTTT.